This T cell receptor beta chain was recovered during a study of CD8 T cells in ankylosing spondylitis. This clonotype turned up a few times. TCRdb called the 5' RACE reads again in MiXCR, with one record for every CDR3 protein. The table lists 300,000 to 350,000 distinct CDR3 sequences, 11% of them singletons, with roughly 9.1% in the top ten. With 4 bases removed from V and 7 bases from J, the gap between germline ends came to 13 bases. The CDR3 length is 13 residues. Germline assignment: CDR1 SNHLY and CDR2 FYNNEI. Sequenced: blood, either unsorted or a sorted T cell fraction (not recorded which). The V call is TRBV2, the J call TRBJ1-2; D remains ambiguous. This receptor was identified in a female donor with ankylosing spondylitis or in good health (not recorded which). The CDR3 DNA follows: TGTGCCAGCAGTGTCGACGGACGGACTGGCTACACCTTC. Translation: CASSVDGRTGYTF. The full variable domain, completed using reference TRBV2 and TRBJ1-2, is EPEVTQTPSHQVTQMGQEVILRCVPISNHLYFYWYRQILGQKVEFLVSFYNNEISEKSEIFDDQFSVERPDGSNFTLKIRSTKLEDSAMYFCASSVDGRTGYTFGSGTRLTVV.